The 3 T cell receptor beta chains reported below all come from one sample, sequenced in a study of blood T cell repertoires in COVID-19. Here immunoSEQ multiplex PCR was the method, and the copy in TCRdb shows in-frame clones only, minus some. This table has a few hundred thousand clones, more than 75% appearing once. Sequencing was performed on peripheral blood. The receptors derive from a woman aged 40 to 50 who had recovered from COVID-19.

Here the CDR3 reads CASSPLGGNYGYTF. DNA for the CDR3: TGTGCCAGCAGTCCCCTAGGGGGCAACTATGGCTACACCTTC. This chain joins TRBV28 and TRBJ1-2, with 7 bases aligning to TRBD1. V was pared by 5 bases and J by 2 bases, with 5 bases of the junction left unmatched. The CDR3 is 14 amino acids. Germline CDR1 and CDR2: MDHEN and SYDVKM.

This chain uses TRBV30 with TRBJ1-1; 9 bases line up with TRBD1. Germline CDR1 and CDR2: GTSNPN and SVGIG (reference sequence). V was clipped by 3 bases and J by 4 bases; unmatched bases: 3. The length of the CDR3 is 13 residues. The CDR3 protein is CAWSPGQGTEAFF. The CDR3 region has the DNA TGTGCCTGGAGCCCGGGACAGGGCACTGAAGCTTTCTTT.

This clone was counted once. This chain links TRBV10-3 with TRBJ2-3; 9 positions agree with TRBD2. This CDR3 is 15 amino acids long. Trimming removed 3 bases from V and 2 bases from J; junction bases left unmatched: 3. The germline V gene has CDR1 ENHRY and CDR2 SYGVKD. CDR3 amino acids: CAISDRLADTDTQYF. In DNA form, the CDR3 reads TGTGCCATCAGTGACCGACTAGCGGACACAGATACGCAGTATTTT.